This TCR beta chain was captured in a study of CXCR3-negative and CXCR3-positive naive CD8 T cells. Findings of the study overall: Researchers report that CXCR3-positive naive cells carry more hydrophobic TRB CDR3s than CXCR3-negative naive cells. After cryopreservation, expression of CXCR3 was partially reduced, and most assays were run with fresh PBMCs. Naive CXCR3-negative cells resembled naive CXCR3-positive cells in TRBV-TRBJ usage; memory cells differed.

A remark on this clonotype: The antigen remains unidentified.

Germline V gene sequence: CDR1 SGHTA, CDR2 FQGTGA. The CDR3 consists of 13 residues. Triplicates of about 270,000 cells were sorted from each CD8+ T cell subset. Within the CD8+ T cell compartment, naive cells were CD45RO-CCR7+CD27+CD95-. 5' RACE that incorporated UMI labels was used to prepare the TRB cDNA libraries. TCRdb reprocessed the 5' RACE reads, with one entry per CDR3 protein and no DNA. The sample is made up of approximately 90,000 distinct CDR3 sequences, and the top ten hold approximately 0.54% of it. The sequence was collected from a human donor in good health. Some clones in this sample may be carry-over from other donors' samples. The sample was naive CXCR3+ CD8+ T cells from blood. Specified subset: CD45RO-CCR7+CD27+CD95- naive CD8+ T cells expressing CXCR3 (TNR3+). This chain uses TRBV7-3 with TRBJ2-1; no DNA is available, so the TRBD1 call from TCRdb remains unchecked. The CDR3 spells CASMPGRGNEQFF.